This T cell receptor beta chain was captured by sequencing in a study of graft-versus-host responses after intestinal transplantation (dated by TCRdb to about 2021). For context, the study as a whole: The transplants that recipients received were multivisceral, liver-intestinal, or isolated intestinal. Rather than being sequenced by the commercial service, samples from a few later patients were sequenced in-house on an Illumina MiSeq and processed with MiXCR. Every recipient was given anti-thymocyte globulin induction, then maintenance tacrolimus and steroids for roughly three years. After intestinal transplantation, graft-versus-host and host-versus-graft alloreactive T cell clones in the graft, circulation and bone marrow were tracked using bulk TCR-beta CDR3 sequencing. A peak of at least 4% donor T cells among recipient peripheral blood mononuclear cells was the definition used for donor T cell macrochimerism. Of the 20 to 25 intestinal transplant recipients enrolled in the cohort, one of whom was a retransplant, 3 patients without pretransplant specimens were excluded. Alloreactive clones were identified by sequencing pre-transplant mixed lymphocyte reaction products and comparing these products with unstimulated pre-transplant donor and recipient T cells. Overall study results and their limits: In patients with donor T cell macrochimerism, the allografts had high GvH to HvG T cell clonal ratios. GvH clones were detected in recipient bone marrow, and some appeared earlier in ileal mucosa or blood, consistent with an intestinal mucosal origin. The relatively low number and heterogeneity of intestinal transplant patients limited the conclusions. Early after transplant, peak levels of circulating GvH clones were associated with declines in HvG clones.

V gives up 6 bases and J gives up 4 bases, and the segment between their germline ends measures 10 bases. CDR1 and CDR2 are drawn from the germline V gene (reference sequence): DFQATT, SNEGSKA. The CDR3 has 11 amino acids, counting the end cysteine and phenylalanine. The CDR3 DNA has 33 bases and is translated from base 1. Blood samples were collected up to 4 times in the first month after transplant and then at least monthly when available. The library was generated by the immunoSEQ multiplex PCR assay. High-throughput TCR-beta CDR3 sequencing of genomic DNA from most patients was performed by Adaptive Biotechnologies. The published analysis was carried out like this. TCR sequencing data were retrieved from Adaptive's ImmunoSEQ software for roughly 17 patients, whereas a few other patients were processed with MiXCR and VDJtools. Because the origin of CDR3 nucleotide sequences shared between donor and recipient could not be assigned, those sequences were removed. Alloreactive clones required at least 2-fold expansion over unstimulated cells and minimum CFSE-low frequency of 0.002% (template counts) or 0.001% (read counts). Mappable clones were those detected in sequenced pre-transplant spleen, lymph node, or MLR CFSE-low populations of the donor or recipient. Cumulative frequency of alloreactive clones was calculated as a percentage of all sequences weighted by copy number. Entries here come from immuneACCESS through TCRdb and include only in-frame sequences with V and J called. Some clones fail to appear in such tables; in the studies checked, an unresolved V gene covers under half of the shortfall, and the cause of the remainder is unknown. That table supplies the V and J calls and clone size; D and trimming were determined from the DNA. For this sample the table gives about 97,000 clones, of which 90% were detected only once. Roughly a sixth of the sample belongs to the ten largest clones.

This clone was recorded once. The antigen this receptor binds is unknown. No clone much larger than this one lies a single base away; base qualities are absent. The receptor chain draws on TRBV20-1 and TRBJ2-7, with an unclear D gene assignment. Sequenced here: PBMCs, sampled about 450 days after intestinal transplant. The clonotype originates from a human patient who received an intestinal transplant, so some T cells may come from the graft donor. The CDR3 has the sequence CSANLLYEQYF. At the DNA level, the sequence is TGCAGTGCGAATCTTTTATACGAGCAGTACTTC.